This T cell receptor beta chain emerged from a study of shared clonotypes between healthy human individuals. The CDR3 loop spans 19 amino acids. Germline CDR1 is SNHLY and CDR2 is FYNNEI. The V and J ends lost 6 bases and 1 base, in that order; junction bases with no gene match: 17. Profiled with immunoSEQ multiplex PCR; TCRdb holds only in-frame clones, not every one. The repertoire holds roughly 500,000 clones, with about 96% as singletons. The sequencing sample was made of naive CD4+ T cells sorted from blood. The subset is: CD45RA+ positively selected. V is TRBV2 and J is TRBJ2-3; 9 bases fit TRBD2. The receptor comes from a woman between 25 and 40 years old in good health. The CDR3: CASSSFWVLRTSGTDTQYF. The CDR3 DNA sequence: TGTGCCAGCAGCTCCTTCTGGGTTCTCAGGACTAGCGGCACAGATACGCAGTATTTT.